This T cell receptor beta chain was retrieved from a study of T cell changes during pregnancy in multiple sclerosis. Only in-frame clones appear in the TCRdb table, and some are missing; sequencing was by immunoSEQ multiplex PCR. The sample records some 110,000 clones, roughly nine tenths being singletons. Germline V lookup: CDR1 SNHLY, CDR2 FYNNEI. The CDR3 runs to 12 residues. The V end lost 3 bases, the J end lost 8 bases, and 10 bases lay between the germline ends. This chain joins TRBV2 and TRBJ1-2; perhaps TRBD1 as D (6 bases). This material consisted of peripheral blood, taken in the third trimester of pregnancy. The clonotype originates from a female donor with multiple sclerosis, enrolled in a pregnancy study. This CDR3 is CASSEWDTGYTF. The DNA for the CDR3 is TGTGCCAGCAGTGAGTGGGACACCGGCTACACCTTC.